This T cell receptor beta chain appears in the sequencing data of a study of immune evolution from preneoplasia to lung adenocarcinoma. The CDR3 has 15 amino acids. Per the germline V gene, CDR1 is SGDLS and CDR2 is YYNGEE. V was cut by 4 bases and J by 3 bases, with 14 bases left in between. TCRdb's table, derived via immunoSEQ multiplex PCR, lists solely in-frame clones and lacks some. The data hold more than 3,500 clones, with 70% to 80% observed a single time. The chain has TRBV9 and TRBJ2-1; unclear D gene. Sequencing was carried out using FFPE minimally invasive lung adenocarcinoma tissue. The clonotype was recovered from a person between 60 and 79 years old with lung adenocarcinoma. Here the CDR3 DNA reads TGTGCCAGCAGCCCCCCGAAGGGATTCTACAATGAGCAGTTCTTC. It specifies CASSPPKGFYNEQFF. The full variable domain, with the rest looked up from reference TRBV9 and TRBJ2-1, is DSGVTQTPKHLITATGQRVTLRCSPRSGDLSVYWYQQSLDQGLQFLIQYYNGEERAKGNILERFSAQQFPDLHSELNLSSLELGDSALYFCASSPPKGFYNEQFFGPGTRLTVL.